This passage covers 28 T cell receptor beta chains from one sample sequenced in a study of T cell responses to AZD1222 COVID-19 vaccine. Sequenced by immunoSEQ multiplex PCR; TCRdb stores in-frame clones only, minus some. Of about 160,000 clones in the sample, 85% to 95% were seen once. The source material was peripheral blood, sampled on day 0 of AZD1222 vaccination. The source is an adult in good health.

The genes are TRBV10-3 and TRBJ2-3, with D perhaps matching TRBD2 (6 bases). CDR3 length: 14 amino acids. Germline CDR1 ENHRY, CDR2 SYGVKD. The V gene lost 6 bases and the J gene lost 2 bases, with 12 bases spanning the gap. CDR3 sequence (DNA): TGTGCCATCAGCCCACTAGCCGACACAGATACGCAGTATTTT. This codes for CAISPLADTDTQYF.

V and J are TRBV5-1 and TRBJ1-1; TRBD1 matches at 8 bases. This CDR3 spans 15 amino acids. The germline CDR1 and CDR2 sequences are SGHRS and YFSETQ. J lost 0 bases, V lost 4 bases, and 5 bases had no gene match. The CDR3 DNA reads as TGCGCCAGCAGCCCCTGGACAGGGATGAACACTGAAGCTTTCTTT. Amino acids: CASSPWTGMNTEAFF.

The chain couples TRBV19 to TRBJ1-6; D ambiguous. CDR1 LNHDA and CDR2 SQIVND come from the germline V gene (reference sequence). CDR3 size: 14 residues. With 5 bases removed from V and 5 bases from J, the gap between germline ends came to 10 bases. The CDR3 DNA follows: TGTGCCAGTAGTGTAACACGTCATAATTCACCCCTCCACTTT. Translated: CASSVTRHNSPLHF.

The genes are TRBV27 and TRBJ2-1; 8 bases match TRBD2. Germline values: CDR1 MNHEY, CDR2 SMNVEV (reference sequence). This CDR3 is 15 amino acids long. V lost 3 bases and J lost 4; bases outside the gene matches: 5. CDR3 amino acids: CASSFLLAGYNEQFF. DNA of the CDR3: TGTGCCAGCAGTTTTCTCCTAGCGGGTTACAATGAGCAGTTCTTC.

The V call is TRBV24-1, the J call TRBJ1-2, with TRBD1 matching over 11 bases. Germline-derived CDR1 and CDR2 are KGHDR and SFDVKD. CDR3 length equals 14 residues. The V gene end was trimmed by 4 bases and the J gene end by 8 bases; junction bases not matched to a gene: 5. The CDR3 nucleotides are TGTGCCACCAGTGACACGGACAGGGGGCGAGGCTACACCTTC. Translated: CATSDTDRGRGYTF.

The chain has TRBV15 and TRBJ1-1; D may be TRBD1 (5 bases). The germline gives CDR1 LNHNV, CDR2 YYDKDF (reference sequence). Trimming removed 0 bases from V and 5 bases from J, with 7 bases in between. The CDR3 has 13 residues. The CDR3 loop reads CATSRDPGTEAFF. In DNA, the CDR3 is TGTGCCACCAGCAGAGATCCAGGGACTGAAGCTTTCTTT.

J is TRBJ1-6 and V is TRBV10-3, with 8 bases identical to TRBD1. Losses at the gene ends were 2 bases for V and 6 bases for J; bases not matched to a gene: 0. Germline CDR1 ENHRY, CDR2 SYGVKD. This CDR3 contains 14 residues. CDR3 loop: CAISEGQGNSPLHF. Written as DNA, the CDR3 is TGTGCCATCAGTGAGGGACAGGGTAATTCACCCCTCCACTTT.

This chain uses TRBV7-2 with TRBJ2-3; no firm D call. V shed 2 bases and J shed 3 bases, with 6 bases lying between them. Germline CDR1 and CDR2: SGHTA and FQGNSA. CDR3 length: 13 amino acids. CDR3 amino acids: CASSLTWTDTQYF. CDR3 nucleotides: TGTGCCAGCAGCTTAACGTGGACAGATACGCAGTATTTT.

Written as DNA, the CDR3 is TGTGCCACGGCGACTAACGTGGCACCAGATACGCAGTATTTT. Translation: CATATNVAPDTQYF. V and J are TRBV25-1 and TRBJ2-3, with D tentatively TRBD2 (5 bases). The CDR3 loop spans 14 amino acids. Per germline, CDR1 MGHDK and CDR2 SYGVNS. V was cut by 10 bases and J by 4 bases, with 18 bases left in between.

The CDR3 sequence: CASSLGQGYEQYV. The CDR3 nucleotides read TGTGCCAGTAGTTTGGGACAGGGCTACGAGCAGTACGTC. This sequence joins TRBV19 and TRBJ2-7, with 9 positions matching TRBD1. The J segment lost 3 bases and the V segment lost 5 bases, leaving 2 bases of the junction unmatched. CDR1 and CDR2 (germline): LNHDA, SQIVND (reference sequence). The CDR3 runs to 13 residues.

The count of this clone is one. J is TRBJ1-2 and V is TRBV6-5; the D is unclear. Per the germline V gene, CDR1 is MNHEY and CDR2 is SVGAGI. V was cut by 8 bases and J by 7 bases, with 11 bases left in between. This CDR3 region has 11 residues. The DNA of the CDR3 is TGTGCCAGCGGGAGCCAAGGTGGCTACACCTTC. Translating gives CASGSQGGYTF.

CDR3 sequence reads: CASSQEDSSGNTIYF. Here the CDR3 DNA reads TGTGCCAGCAGCCAAGAGGACAGCTCTGGAAACACCATATATTTT. The chain recombines TRBV4-2 with TRBJ1-3; D might be TRBD1 (6 bases). The CDR3 extends over 15 amino acids. Per the germline V gene, CDR1 is LGHNA and CDR2 is YNFKEQ. V was clipped by 0 bases and J by 0 bases, with 6 bases between them.

The J gene is TRBJ1-4, the V gene TRBV9; possible D gene TRBD1, 6 bases. CDR1 is SGDLS, CDR2 YYNGEE, per germline. Trimming shortened V by 6 bases and J by 4 bases, and 10 bases separated the two germline ends. The CDR3 covers 13 residues. CDR3 in amino acids: CASNRALNEKLFF. The CDR3 coding sequence is TGTGCCAGCAACAGGGCCCTTAATGAAAAACTGTTTTTT.

This clone was counted between two and nine times. J is TRBJ1-5 and V is TRBV19; a weak D match, TRBD1 (6 bases). The V gene lost 4 bases and the J gene lost 5 bases, with 12 bases spanning the gap. CDR1 is LNHDA and CDR2 is SQIVND in the germline V gene (reference sequence). The CDR3 spans 14 residues. In nucleotides, the CDR3 is TGTGCCAGTAGTACAAACAGGGATGATCAGCCCCAGCATTTT. Its translation: CASSTNRDDQPQHF. Variable domain in full (rest from reference TRBV19 and TRBJ1-5): DGGITQSPKYLFRKEGQNVTLSCEQNLNHDAMYWYRQDPGQGLRLIYYSQIVNDFQKGDIAEGYSVSREKKESFPLTVTSAQKNPTAFYLCASSTNRDDQPQHFGDGTRLSIL.

The rearrangement uses TRBV12-5 and TRBJ1-1; TRBD1 is a possible D gene (6 bases). This CDR3 has 17 residues. V was cut by 1 base and J by 0 bases, with 15 bases left in between. Germline V CDR1 and CDR2: LGHNT, FRNRAP. CDR3 sequence (DNA): TGTGCTAGTGGTTTGGAAATTAACAGGGCCATGAACACTGAAGCTTTCTTT. Residues: CASGLEINRAMNTEAFF.

This clone was seen a single time. The chain combines TRBV4-3 with TRBJ1-2; D not resolved. Trimming took 0 bases from V and 6 from J, leaving 14 bases between them. Germline CDR1 LGHNA, CDR2 YSLEER. This CDR3 is built from 15 residues. The DNA of the CDR3 is TGCGCCAGCAGCCAAGATCACATACCTGGGGATGGCTACACCTTC. Translating it yields CASSQDHIPGDGYTF.

J is TRBJ1-5 and V is TRBV27; 10 nucleotides align to TRBD1. Germline V gives CDR1 MNHEY, CDR2 SMNVEV (reference sequence). This CDR3 region has 14 residues. J gave up 5 bases and V 5 bases, and 3 bases lay outside the gene matches. CDR3 sequence: CASSPGQGYQPQHF. The DNA for the CDR3 is TGTGCCAGCAGTCCGGGACAGGGGTATCAGCCCCAGCATTTT.

This chain links TRBV7-3 with TRBJ1-1; 8 bases match TRBD1. J gave up 2 bases and V 4 bases, and 3 bases lay outside the gene matches. CDR3 length: 14 amino acids. The germline V gene encodes CDR1 SGHTA and CDR2 FQGTGA. The CDR3 sequence: CASSSTGDNTEAFF. The CDR3 DNA reads as TGTGCCAGCAGCTCGACAGGGGATAACACTGAAGCTTTCTTT.

This clone has just one count. The chain employs TRBV18 and TRBJ2-5; the D gene is possibly TRBD1 (6 bases). Germline V gives CDR1 KGHSH, CDR2 LQKENI. This CDR3 has 15 residues. The V end lost 3 bases, the J end lost 0 bases, and 11 bases lay between the germline ends. CDR3 loop: CASSPETGYQETQYF. The CDR3 nucleotides read TGTGCCAGCTCACCGGAGACAGGATACCAAGAGACCCAGTACTTC.

J is TRBJ2-7 and V is TRBV18; 9 bases match TRBD1. The CDR3 is 15 amino acids. With V trimmed by 5 bases and J by 5 bases, 10 bases remained unmatched. Germline V CDR1 and CDR2: KGHSH, LQKENI. CDR3 sequence: CASSAAGTGSHEQYV. CDR3 DNA sequence: TGTGCCAGCTCAGCGGCCGGGACAGGGAGTCACGAGCAGTACGTC.

The count of this clone is one. The CDR3 nucleotides read TGTGCCAGCAGTGTCCTAGCGGGGAGTGCAGATACGCAGTATTTT. Its protein product is CASSVLAGSADTQYF. V gene TRBV27 combines with J gene TRBJ2-3, with TRBD2 matching 9 bases. The CDR3 covers 15 residues. Germline CDR1 is MNHEY and CDR2 is SMNVEV (reference sequence). The trim removed 5 bases at V and 4 bases at J, leaving 7 bases unmatched.

CDR3 sequence: CAISDGTPGSTEAFF. The CDR3 DNA sequence: TGTGCCATCAGCGATGGGACTCCTGGAAGCACTGAAGCTTTCTTT. The gene calls are TRBV10-3 and TRBJ1-1; perhaps TRBD1 as D (5 bases). The length of the CDR3 is 15 residues. The ends were cut back, 6 bases at V and 4 bases at J, with 18 bases in the middle. CDR1 ENHRY and CDR2 SYGVKD come from the germline V gene.

This clone showed up just once. The gene calls are TRBV5-6 and TRBJ2-5; D is unclear. The CDR3 sequence is 14 residues long. The germline V gene has CDR1 SGHDT and CDR2 YYEEEE. V lost 3 bases and J 0 bases, leaving 9 bases between the germline ends. The CDR3 loop reads CASSSLLYQETQYF. For the CDR3, the DNA is TGTGCCAGCAGCTCACTACTGTACCAAGAGACCCAGTACTTC.

The chain is built from TRBV14 and TRBJ1-3, with D unresolved. Germline lookup yields CDR1 SGHDN and CDR2 FVKESK. The CDR3 runs 13 residues. V gave up 1 base and J gave up 9 bases, with 10 bases separating them. CDR3 nucleotides: TGTGCCAGCAGCCAAGGGGCTGGGATCACCATATATTTT. This encodes CASSQGAGITIYF.

The chain links TRBV4-3 to TRBJ1-2; perhaps TRBD1 as D (6 bases). V lost 0 bases to trimming and J lost 3 bases, with 11 bases between them. Germline lookup yields CDR1 LGHNA and CDR2 YSLEER. The CDR3 has 15 residues. This chain's CDR3 is CASSQDTGPHYGYTF. The CDR3, as DNA: TGCGCCAGCAGCCAAGATACAGGGCCTCACTATGGCTACACCTTC.

This chain uses TRBV2 with TRBJ1-2; 7 nucleotides agree with TRBD1. The CDR3 length is 16 residues. The V and J ends lost 4 bases and 0 bases, in that order; junction bases with no gene match: 8. Looked up from germline, CDR1 is SNHLY and CDR2 is FYNNEI. The CDR3 reads CASSGETGQANYGYTF. DNA of the CDR3: TGTGCCAGCAGTGGAGAAACCGGACAGGCTAACTATGGCTACACCTTC.

The rearrangement uses TRBV15 and TRBJ2-1; 8 nucleotides match TRBD2. Losses at the gene ends were 0 bases for V and 7 bases for J; bases not matched to a gene: 11. Germline V gene sequence: CDR1 LNHNV, CDR2 YYDKDF (reference sequence). The CDR3 sequence is 17 residues long. The CDR3 loop is CATSRDRGTRKANEQFF. As DNA, the CDR3 is TGTGCCACCAGCAGAGATAGAGGGACTAGGAAGGCGAATGAGCAGTTCTTC.

The J gene is TRBJ1-1, the V gene TRBV19, with 7 bases that match TRBD1. The V gene end was trimmed by 5 bases and the J gene end by 4 bases; junction bases not matched to a gene: 7. CDR1 is LNHDA and CDR2 is SQIVND in the germline V gene (reference sequence). CDR3 length: 14 residues. In DNA, the CDR3 is TGTGCCAGTAGTCCCTCCGCAGGGGGCACTGAAGCTTTCTTT. Protein product: CASSPSAGGTEAFF.